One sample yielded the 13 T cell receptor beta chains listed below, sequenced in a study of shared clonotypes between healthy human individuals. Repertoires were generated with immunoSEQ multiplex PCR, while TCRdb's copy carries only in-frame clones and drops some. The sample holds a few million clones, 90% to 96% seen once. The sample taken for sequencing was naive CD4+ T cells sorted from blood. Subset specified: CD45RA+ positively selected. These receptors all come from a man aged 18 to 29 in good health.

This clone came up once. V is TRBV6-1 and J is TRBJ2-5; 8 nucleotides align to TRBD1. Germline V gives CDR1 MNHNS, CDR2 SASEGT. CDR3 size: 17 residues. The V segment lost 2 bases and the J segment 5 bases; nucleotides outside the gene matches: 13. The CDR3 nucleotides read TGTGCCAGCAGTGAAAAGGCCCAGGGGGCGGCCGTGGAGACCCAGTACTTC. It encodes CASSEKAQGAAVETQYF.

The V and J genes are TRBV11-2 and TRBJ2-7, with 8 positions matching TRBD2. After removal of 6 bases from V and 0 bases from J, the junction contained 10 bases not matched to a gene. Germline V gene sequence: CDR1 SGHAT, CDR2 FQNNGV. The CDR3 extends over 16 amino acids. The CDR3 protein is CASSISGGMSSYEQYF. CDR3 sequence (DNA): TGTGCCAGCAGTATTTCGGGAGGGATGAGCTCCTACGAGCAGTACTTC.

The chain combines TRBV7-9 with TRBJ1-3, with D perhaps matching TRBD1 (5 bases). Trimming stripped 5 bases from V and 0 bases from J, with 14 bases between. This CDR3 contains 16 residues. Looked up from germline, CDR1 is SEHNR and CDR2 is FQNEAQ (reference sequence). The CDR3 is CASSPLQGTSGNTIYF. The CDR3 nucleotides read TGTGCCAGCAGCCCGCTCCAGGGCACCTCTGGAAACACCATATATTTT.

The CDR3 DNA reads as TGTGCCAGCAGCCGGGGATCTGGGGCCAACGTCCTGACTTTC. The encoded protein is CASSRGSGANVLTF. V usage is TRBV4-2 and J usage is TRBJ2-6, with no clear D. V dropped 4 bases and J dropped 1 base, with 5 bases sitting between them. Germline-derived CDR1 and CDR2 are LGHNA and YNFKEQ. There are 14 residues in the CDR3.

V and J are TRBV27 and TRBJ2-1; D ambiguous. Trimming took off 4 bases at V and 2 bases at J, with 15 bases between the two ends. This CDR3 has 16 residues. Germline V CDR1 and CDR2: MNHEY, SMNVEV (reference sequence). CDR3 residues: CASSYASQAPYNEQFF. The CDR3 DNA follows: TGTGCCAGCAGTTACGCGTCTCAAGCGCCCTACAATGAGCAGTTCTTC.

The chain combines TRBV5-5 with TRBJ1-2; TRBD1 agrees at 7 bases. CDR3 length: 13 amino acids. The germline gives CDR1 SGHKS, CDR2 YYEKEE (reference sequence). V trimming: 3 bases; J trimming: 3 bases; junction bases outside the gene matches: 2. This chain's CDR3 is CASSSQGDYGYTF. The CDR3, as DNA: TGTGCCAGCAGCTCCCAGGGGGACTATGGCTACACCTTC.

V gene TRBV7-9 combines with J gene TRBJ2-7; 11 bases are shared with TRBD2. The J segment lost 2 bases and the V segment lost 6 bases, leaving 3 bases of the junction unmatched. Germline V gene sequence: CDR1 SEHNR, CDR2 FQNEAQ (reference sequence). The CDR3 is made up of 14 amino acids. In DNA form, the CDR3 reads TGTGCCAGCAGGCCTAGCGGGGGGACCTACGAGCAGTACTTC. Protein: CASRPSGGTYEQYF.

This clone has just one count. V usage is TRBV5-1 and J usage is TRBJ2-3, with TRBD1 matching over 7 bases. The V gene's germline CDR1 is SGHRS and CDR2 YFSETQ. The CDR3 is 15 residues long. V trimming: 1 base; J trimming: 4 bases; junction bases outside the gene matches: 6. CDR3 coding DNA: TGCGCCAGCAGCTTGTCCCCTGGACAGGCAGATACGCAGTATTTT. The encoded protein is CASSLSPGQADTQYF.

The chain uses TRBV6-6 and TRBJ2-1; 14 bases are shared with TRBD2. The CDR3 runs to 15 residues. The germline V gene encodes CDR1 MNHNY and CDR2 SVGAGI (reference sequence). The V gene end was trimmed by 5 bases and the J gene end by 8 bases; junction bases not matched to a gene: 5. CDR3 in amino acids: CASSKGLAGAHEQFF. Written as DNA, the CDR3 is TGTGCCAGCAGTAAGGGACTAGCGGGAGCGCATGAGCAGTTCTTC.

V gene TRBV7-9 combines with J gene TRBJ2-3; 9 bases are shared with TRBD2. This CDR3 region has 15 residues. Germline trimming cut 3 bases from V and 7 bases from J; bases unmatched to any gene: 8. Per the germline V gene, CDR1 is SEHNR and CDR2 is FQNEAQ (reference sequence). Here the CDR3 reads CASSLLAGNRNTQYF. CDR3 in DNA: TGTGCCAGCAGCTTGCTAGCGGGAAATCGGAATACGCAGTATTTT. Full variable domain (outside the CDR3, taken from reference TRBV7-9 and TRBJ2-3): DTGVSQNPRHKITKRGQNVTFRCDPISEHNRLYWYRQTLGQGPEFLTYFQNEAQLEKSRLLSDRFSAERPKGSFSTLEIQRTEQGDSAMYLCASSLLAGNRNTQYFGPGTRLTVL.

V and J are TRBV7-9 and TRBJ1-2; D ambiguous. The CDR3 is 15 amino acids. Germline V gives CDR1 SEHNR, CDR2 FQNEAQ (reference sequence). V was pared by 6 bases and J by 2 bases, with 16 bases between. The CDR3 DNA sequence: TGTGCCAGCAGTGGGTTAGCCCGACGGAACTATGGCTACACCTTC. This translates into CASSGLARRNYGYTF.

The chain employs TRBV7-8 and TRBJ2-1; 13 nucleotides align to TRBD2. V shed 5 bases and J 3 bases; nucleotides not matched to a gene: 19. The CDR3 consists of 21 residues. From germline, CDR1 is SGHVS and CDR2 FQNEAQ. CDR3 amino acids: CASSGTTGETSGRPYYNEQFF. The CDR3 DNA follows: TGTGCCAGCAGCGGTACGACAGGGGAGACTAGCGGGAGGCCTTACTACAATGAGCAGTTCTTC.

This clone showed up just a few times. CDR3 bases: TGTGCCAGCACCCCTCAAGGAAAACTGTTTTTT. Protein product: CASTPQGKLFF. The gene calls are TRBV7-9 and TRBJ1-4; D gene unclear. V was pared by 7 bases and J by 10 bases, with 10 bases between. This CDR3 comprises 11 residues. Germline V gene sequence: CDR1 SEHNR, CDR2 FQNEAQ (reference sequence).